This record concerns one TCR beta chain sequence. Trimming removed 8 bases from V and 5 bases from J, with 14 bases in between. CDR1 and CDR2 from the germline V gene are MNHEY and SVGAGI. The CDR3 length is 13 residues. This specimen belongs to a study of TIL therapy for anti-PD-1-resistant metastatic lung cancer. Time point reported: pre-treatment sample, taken before nivolumab and TIL therapy. Pleural nodules or supraclavicular lymph nodes made up most of the excised metastases sampled. The immunoSEQ assay was v3. Assay used: immunoSEQ multiplex PCR; TCRdb lists only in-frame clones, some missing. The table lists approximately 95,000 clones, around three fifths of them singletons.

This specimen consisted of tumor tissue, obtained at baseline. The chain uses TRBV6-5 and TRBJ2-3, with D tentatively TRBD1 (6 bases). The receptor's source is a person aged 25-80 years with non-small cell lung cancer. The CDR3 bases are TGTGCCAGCTTCAGGGGATGGGGAGATACGCAGTATTTT. Its translation is CASFRGWGDTQYF.